This TCR beta chain derives from a study of human T cells and chemical hapten exposure. Study-wide points: TCRs at high frequency, those above 1 in 1000, did not change with DPC sensitization.

CDR3 size: 11 residues. V shed 5 bases and J shed 8 bases, with 9 bases lying between them. Germline lookup yields CDR1 SQVTM and CDR2 ANQGSEA. The sample's time point: patch test 1, 2 weeks after DPC sensitization. The treatment denotes: therapeutic diphenylcyclopropenone sensitization with weekly scalp DPC. As concerns this clonotype: No antigen is known for it.

During construction of the library, unique molecular identifiers were attached to individual cDNA molecules for quantitative, reproducible TCR counting. Each CDR3 protein gets one entry after TCRdb re-called the RACE reads with MiXCR. The sample contains 350,000 or so distinct CDR3 sequences, 6% to 8.5% of which appear only once. This receptor was taken from a woman in her late teens or twenties with alopecia areata. Some clones in this sample may be carry-over from other donors' samples. The chain employs TRBV29-1 and TRBJ1-4; D is unclear. Material: whole blood, obtained in connection with sensitization to the hapten diphenylcyclopropenone (DPC). CDR3 protein: CSVLHREKLFF. The CDR3 nucleotides read TGCAGCGTTCTTCACCGGGAAAAACTGTTTTTT.